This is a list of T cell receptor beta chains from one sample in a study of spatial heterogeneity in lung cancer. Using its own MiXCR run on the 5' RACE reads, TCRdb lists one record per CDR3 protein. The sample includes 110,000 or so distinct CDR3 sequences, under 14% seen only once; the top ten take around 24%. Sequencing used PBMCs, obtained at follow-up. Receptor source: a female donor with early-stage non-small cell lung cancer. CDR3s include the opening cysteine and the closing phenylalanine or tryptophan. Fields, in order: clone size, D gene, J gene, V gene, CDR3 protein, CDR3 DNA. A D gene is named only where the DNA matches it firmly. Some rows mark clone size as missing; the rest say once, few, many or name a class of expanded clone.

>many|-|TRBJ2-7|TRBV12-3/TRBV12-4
CASSFAYEQYF
TGTGCCAGCAGTTTCGCCTACGAGCAGTACTTC
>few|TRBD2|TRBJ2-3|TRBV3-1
CASSQGAGVDTQYF
TGTGCCAGCAGCCAAGGAGCGGGAGTTGATACGCAGTATTTT
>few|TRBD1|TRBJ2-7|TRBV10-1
CASSTGTGVPEQYF
TGCGCCAGCTCTACCGGGACAGGGGTTCCCGAGCAGTACTTC
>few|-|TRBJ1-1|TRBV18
CASSPGTTLEEAFF
TGTGCCAGCTCACCGGGCACTACACTAGAGGAAGCTTTCTTT
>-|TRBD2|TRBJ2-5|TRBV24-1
CATSLAGGGETQYF
TGTGCCACCAGTCTAGCGGGAGGGGGAGAGACCCAGTACTTC
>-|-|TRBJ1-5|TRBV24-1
CATQGSGGNQPQHF
TGTGCCACCCAAGGGAGCGGAGGGAATCAGCCCCAGCATTTT
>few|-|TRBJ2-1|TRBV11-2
CASSLAGFSYNEQFF
TGTGCCAGCAGCTTAGCCGGGTTCTCCTACAATGAGCAGTTCTTC
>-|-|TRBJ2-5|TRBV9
CASSGGGGQRETQYF
TGTGCCAGCAGCGGAGGAGGGGGGCAACGGGAGACCCAGTACTTC
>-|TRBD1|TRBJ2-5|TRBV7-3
CASSVSGQRQETQYF
TGTGCCAGCAGCGTATCGGGACAGAGGCAAGAGACCCAGTACTTC
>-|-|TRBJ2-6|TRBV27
CASSLYPPDFSGANVLTF
TGTGCCAGCAGTTTATATCCCCCGGATTTCTCTGGGGCCAACGTCCTGACTTTC
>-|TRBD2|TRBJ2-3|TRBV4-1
CASSPRTSGASTDTQYF
TGCGCCAGCAGCCCCCGGACTAGCGGCGCTAGCACAGATACGCAGTATTTT
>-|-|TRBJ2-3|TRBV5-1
CASSSNPTGIDTQYF
TGCGCCAGCAGCTCCAATCCTACAGGGATAGATACGCAGTATTTT
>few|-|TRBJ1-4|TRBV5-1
CASSSRGPNEKLFF
TGCGCCAGCAGCTCGAGGGGACCTAATGAAAAACTGTTTTTT
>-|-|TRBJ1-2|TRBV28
CASSQIGQNYGYTF
TGTGCCAGCAGTCAGATCGGACAGAACTATGGCTACACCTTC
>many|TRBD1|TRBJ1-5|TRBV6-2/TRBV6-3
CASTPDRDYSNQPQHF
TGTGCCAGCACCCCAGACAGGGATTATAGCAATCAGCCCCAGCATTTT
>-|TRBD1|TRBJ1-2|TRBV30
CAWSVLRRGRANYGYTF
TGTGCCTGGAGTGTACTCAGAAGGGGGCGAGCTAACTATGGCTACACCTTC
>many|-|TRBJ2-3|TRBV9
CASSASSLDTQYF
TGTGCCAGCAGTGCCTCTAGCTTGGATACGCAGTATTTT
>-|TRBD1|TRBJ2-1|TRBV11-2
CASSWRDRGLNEQFF
TGTGCCAGCAGCTGGCGGGACAGGGGGCTTAATGAGCAGTTCTTC
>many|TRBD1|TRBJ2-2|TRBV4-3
CASSQDVGTGTGELFF
TGCGCCAGCAGCCAAGATGTTGGGACAGGGACCGGGGAGCTGTTTTTT
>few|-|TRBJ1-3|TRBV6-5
CASSYEGNGGNTIYF
TGTGCCAGCAGTTACGAGGGGAACGGTGGAAACACCATATATTTT
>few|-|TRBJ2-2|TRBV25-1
CASSEFRLNHGELFF
TGTGCCAGCAGTGAATTCCGACTGAATCACGGGGAGCTGTTTTTT
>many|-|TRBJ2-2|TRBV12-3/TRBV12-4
CASTMNPTGELFF
TGTGCCAGCACCATGAACCCGACCGGGGAGCTGTTTTTT
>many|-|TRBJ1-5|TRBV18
CASSESQRNQPQHF
TGTGCCAGCTCAGAATCACAGCGCAATCAGCCCCAGCATTTT
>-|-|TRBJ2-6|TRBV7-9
CASSLGSPSGANVLTF
TGTGCCAGCAGCTTAGGCAGTCCCTCTGGGGCCAACGTCCTGACTTTC
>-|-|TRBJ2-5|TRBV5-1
CASSITGNRQETQYF
TGCGCCAGCAGCATTACAGGGAATCGGCAAGAGACCCAGTACTTC
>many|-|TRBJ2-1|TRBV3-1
CASSKGTYEQFF
TGTGCCAGCAGCAAAGGGACATATGAGCAGTTCTTC
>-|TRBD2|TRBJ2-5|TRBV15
CATSSGAGEEGTSGTTETQYF
TGTGCCACCAGCAGTGGAGCGGGAGAGGAAGGTACGTCGGGAACAACAGAGACCCAGTACTTC
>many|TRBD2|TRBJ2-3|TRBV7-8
CASSDGSGRSTDTQYF
TGTGCCAGCAGCGACGGTAGCGGGAGAAGCACAGATACGCAGTATTTT
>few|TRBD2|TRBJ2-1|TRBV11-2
CASSLRRGGINEQFF
TGTGCCAGCAGCTTGCGAAGGGGAGGGATCAATGAGCAGTTCTTC
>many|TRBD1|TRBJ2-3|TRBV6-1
CASSEEGGTGIVDTQYF
TGTGCCAGCAGTGAAGAAGGGGGGACAGGGATCGTAGATACGCAGTATTTT
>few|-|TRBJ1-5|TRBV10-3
CAIRGYSNQPQHF
TGTGCCATCAGGGGTTATAGCAATCAGCCCCAGCATTTT
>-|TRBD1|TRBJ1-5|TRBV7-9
CASSLGTGGLYQPQHF
TGTGCCAGCAGCTTAGGGACAGGGGGCCTCTATCAGCCCCAGCATTTT
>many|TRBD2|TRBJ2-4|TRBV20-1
CSARAGLAGGPAIQYF
TGCAGTGCTAGAGCGGGGCTAGCGGGAGGGCCCGCCATTCAGTACTTC
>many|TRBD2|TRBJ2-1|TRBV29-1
CSVDGGRAYEQFF
TGCAGCGTTGATGGAGGGAGGGCCTATGAGCAGTTCTTC
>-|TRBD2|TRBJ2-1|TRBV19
CASSKSRTSGRNEQFF
TGTGCCAGTAGCAAGTCTCGGACTAGCGGGAGAAATGAGCAGTTCTTC
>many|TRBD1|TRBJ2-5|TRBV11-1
CASSTRTGWETQYF
TGTGCCAGCAGCACTAGGACAGGGTGGGAGACCCAGTACTTC
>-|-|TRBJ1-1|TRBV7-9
CASSLGQSEAFF
TGTGCCAGCAGCTTAGGTCAGTCTGAAGCTTTCTTT
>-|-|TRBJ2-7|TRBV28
CASNGQLYEQYF
TGTGCCAGCAACGGACAGCTCTACGAGCAGTACTTC
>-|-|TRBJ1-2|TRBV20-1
CSATPGAGNDYGYTF
TGCAGTGCTACACCCGGAGCAGGGAACGACTATGGCTACACCTTC
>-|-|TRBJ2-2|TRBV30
CAWSVLINTGELFF
TGTGCCTGGAGTGTACTAATTAACACCGGGGAGCTGTTTTTT
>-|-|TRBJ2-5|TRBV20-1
CSAMFDLRETQYF
TGCAGTGCTATGTTCGACTTGAGAGAGACCCAGTACTTC
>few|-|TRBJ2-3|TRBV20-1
CSARGRWADTQYF
TGCAGTGCTCGGGGCCGATGGGCAGATACGCAGTATTTT
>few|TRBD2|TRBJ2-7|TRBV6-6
CASTFGGVHEQYF
TGTGCCAGCACGTTCGGGGGGGTCCACGAGCAGTACTTC
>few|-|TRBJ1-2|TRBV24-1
CATSDSTGLPYGYTF
TGTGCCACCAGTGATTCCACAGGGTTGCCCTATGGCTACACCTTC
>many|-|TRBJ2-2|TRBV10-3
CAISAHPANTGELFF
TGTGCCATCAGTGCCCATCCAGCGAACACCGGGGAGCTGTTTTTT
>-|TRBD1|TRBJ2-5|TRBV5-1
CASSGTVSKETQYF
TGCGCCAGCTCCGGGACAGTGTCCAAGGAGACCCAGTACTTC
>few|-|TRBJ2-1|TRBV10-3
CAIRARDSNNEQFF
TGTGCCATCAGAGCCCGGGACTCTAACAATGAGCAGTTCTTC
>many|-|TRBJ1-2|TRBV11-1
CASSENRVYGYTF
TGTGCCAGCAGCGAGAACAGGGTCTATGGCTACACCTTC
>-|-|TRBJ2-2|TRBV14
CASSQDLVGELFF
TGTGCCAGCAGCCAAGATCTGGTCGGGGAGCTGTTTTTT
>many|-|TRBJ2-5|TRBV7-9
CASSLGIQETQYF
TGTGCCAGCAGCCTAGGGATTCAAGAGACCCAGTACTTC
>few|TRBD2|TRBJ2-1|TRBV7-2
CASSGRLAGVNEQFF
TGTGCCAGCAGCGGGCGACTAGCGGGAGTTAATGAGCAGTTCTTC
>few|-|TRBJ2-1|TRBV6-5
CASSYTGLYYNEQFF
TGTGCCAGCAGTTACACGGGACTTTACTACAATGAGCAGTTCTTC
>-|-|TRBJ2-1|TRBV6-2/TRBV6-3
CASSYLGSFGTSSYNEQFF
TGTGCCAGCAGTTACTTGGGTTCGTTTGGGACTTCAAGTTACAATGAGCAGTTCTTC
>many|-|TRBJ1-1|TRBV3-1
CASSSRGGPDAFF
TGTGCCAGCAGCTCCCGGGGCGGTCCTGATGCTTTCTTT
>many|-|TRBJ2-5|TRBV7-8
CASSLVERTGETQYF
TGTGCCAGCAGCTTAGTAGAGAGGACCGGAGAGACCCAGTACTTC